These 16 T cell receptor beta chains came from one sample sequenced in a study of blood T cell repertoires in COVID-19. TCRdb's table, derived via immunoSEQ multiplex PCR, lists solely in-frame clones and lacks some. Among about 160,000 clones listed, 92% were seen once. Sequenced material: peripheral blood. The origin of the receptors is a man younger than 40 with COVID-19, enrolled during active disease.

V gene TRBV7-6 combines with J gene TRBJ2-7, with unresolved D. This CDR3 has 15 amino acids. In germline, CDR1 is SGHVS, CDR2 FNYEAQ. V was cut by 0 bases and J by 2 bases, with 11 bases left in between. In nucleotides, the CDR3 is TGTGCCAGCAGCTTAGCGAATAACCTAGCCTACGAGCAGTACTTC. As protein: CASSLANNLAYEQYF. The whole variable domain, remainder taken from reference TRBV7-6 and TRBJ2-7, is GAGVSQSPRYKVTKRGQDVALRCDPISGHVSLYWYRQALGQGPEFLTYFNYEAQQDKSGLPNDRFSAERPEGSISTLTIQRTEQRDSAMYRCASSLANNLAYEQYFGPGTRLTVT.

The chain couples TRBV6-5 to TRBJ1-5, with D possibly being TRBD1 (5 bases). The CDR3 is 14 residues long. Germline V CDR1 and CDR2: MNHEY, SVGAGI. Deletions cut 1 base from V and 4 bases from J, with 8 bases between. DNA of the CDR3: TGTGCCAGCAGTTACTTGCGGGGGAATCAGCCCCAGCATTTT. Its protein is CASSYLRGNQPQHF.

The J gene is TRBJ1-5, the V gene TRBV11-2, with D hard to call. Looked up from germline, CDR1 is SGHAT and CDR2 is FQNNGV. V was shortened by 1 base and J by 2 bases, with 3 bases between the two germline ends. This CDR3 is built from 13 residues. The CDR3 reads CASSLVGNQPQHF. CDR3 DNA: TGTGCCAGCAGCTTAGTCGGCAATCAGCCCCAGCATTTT.

The V and J genes are TRBV6-2 or TRBV6-3 and TRBJ2-1, with a possible D match to TRBD2 (6 bases). The germline CDR1 and CDR2 sequences are MNHEY and SVGEGT. The CDR3 sequence is 17 residues long. Trimming stripped 1 base from V and 5 bases from J, with 18 bases between. The chain's CDR3 is CASSYYGRSTRDNEQFF. DNA for the CDR3: TGTGCCAGCAGTTACTATGGGAGGAGCACGCGGGACAATGAGCAGTTCTTC.

The chain recombines TRBV5-8 with TRBJ2-4, with 14 bases fitting TRBD2. The CDR3 spans 19 residues. The junction had 9 bases not matched to a gene; V was cut back by 2 bases and J by 2 bases. The germline V gene has CDR1 SGHTS and CDR2 YDEGEE. In DNA form, the CDR3 reads TGTGCCAGCAGCTTCGGACTAGCGGGAGGCCTCAGGTCCAAAAACATTCAGTACTTC. This translates into CASSFGLAGGLRSKNIQYF.

This clone showed up just a few times. V gene TRBV4-1 combines with J gene TRBJ1-6, with TRBD1 matching over 9 bases. Germline-derived CDR1 and CDR2 are MGHRA and YSYEKL. The length of the CDR3 is 15 residues. After removal of 4 bases from V and 5 bases from J, the junction contained 3 bases not matched to a gene. CDR3 region: CASSLRDRDNSPLHF. Here the CDR3 DNA reads TGCGCCAGCAGCCTCCGGGACAGGGATAATTCACCCCTCCACTTT.

V is TRBV12-3 or TRBV12-4 and J is TRBJ2-7; no clear D gene. The CDR3 has 13 residues. V was cut by 3 bases and J by 5 bases, with 11 bases left in between. DNA of the CDR3: TGTGCCAGCAGTTTCTCATCGGGTAACGAGCAGTACTTC. Encoded protein: CASSFSSGNEQYF.

About this clone itself: The sample holds other DNA sequences that translate to the same CDR3. The genes are TRBV27 and TRBJ2-3, with TRBD1 matching 10 bases. The germline V gene has CDR1 MNHEY and CDR2 SMNVEV (reference sequence). J gave up 4 bases and V 8 bases, and 6 bases lay outside the gene matches. The CDR3 totals 14 residues. The CDR3 loop reads CASGDRGVADTQYF. The CDR3 DNA sequence: TGTGCCAGCGGGGACAGGGGTGTAGCAGATACGCAGTATTTT.

The rearrangement joins TRBV18 to TRBJ1-1; tentatively, D is TRBD1 (6 bases). The CDR3 spans 16 residues. The V gene's germline CDR1 is KGHSH and CDR2 LQKENI. V was pared by 3 bases and J by 0 bases, with 14 bases between. Written as DNA, the CDR3 is TGTGCCAGCTCACCCGGACAGCAGCGGTTGAACACTGAAGCTTTCTTT. This codes for CASSPGQQRLNTEAFF. The whole variable domain, filled in from reference TRBV18 and TRBJ1-1, reads NAGVMQNPRHLVRRRGQEARLRCSPMKGHSHVYWYRQLPEEGLKFMVYLQKENIIDESGMPKERFSAEFPKEGPSILRIQQVVRGDSAAYFCASSPGQQRLNTEAFFGQGTRLTVV.

The J gene is TRBJ2-5, the V gene TRBV18; maybe TRBD1 (6 bases). The germline V gene has CDR1 KGHSH and CDR2 LQKENI. CDR3 length: 16 residues. Between the trimmed V and J ends, which lost 1 base and 2 bases, there was a span of 14 bases. The CDR3, as DNA: TGTGCCAGCTCACCACTAACCCAGGGGTATCAAGAGACCCAGTACTTC. This codes for CASSPLTQGYQETQYF.

The sample holds a few counts of this clone. The chain is built from TRBV7-9 and TRBJ1-2; D not resolved. This CDR3 region has 17 residues. In germline, CDR1 is SEHNR, CDR2 FQNEAQ (reference sequence). The V end was cut by 2 bases, the J end by 7 bases, with 23 bases between. The DNA of the CDR3 is TGTGCCAGCAGCTTAAATACCCGAACACCGCTCTGGAGTGGCTACACCTTC. Residues: CASSLNTRTPLWSGYTF.

CDR3 nucleotide sequence: TGTGCCAGCAGCCTTGACAGGGGTCCCAGGGTTGAGACCCAGTACTTC. Protein product: CASSLDRGPRVETQYF. The rearrangement joins TRBV7-2 to TRBJ2-5, with 8 bases that match TRBD1. Unmatched junction bases numbered 13, after V lost 5 bases and J lost 5 bases. This CDR3 is 16 amino acids long. The V gene's germline CDR1 is SGHTA and CDR2 FQGNSA.

The V and J genes are TRBV19 and TRBJ2-2; D is possibly TRBD2 (5 bases). There are 14 residues in the CDR3. The V end was cut by 4 bases, the J end by 0 bases, with 6 bases between. Germline values: CDR1 LNHDA, CDR2 SQIVND (reference sequence). The chain's CDR3 is CASSRTANTGELFF. CDR3 nucleotides: TGTGCCAGTAGTAGGACTGCGAACACCGGGGAGCTGTTTTTT.

CDR3 residues: CASSGVGGNQPQHF. The DNA of the CDR3 is TGTGCCAGCAGCGGGGTTGGGGGGAATCAGCCCCAGCATTTT. V gene TRBV16 combines with J gene TRBJ1-5; D may be TRBD1 (5 bases). CDR1 KGHSY and CDR2 FQNENV come from the germline V gene. This CDR3 spans 14 amino acids. The V and J ends lost 5 bases and 4 bases respectively, with 12 bases between them.

The gene calls are TRBV19 and TRBJ1-2, with D possibly matching TRBD1 (6 bases). Germline assignment: CDR1 LNHDA and CDR2 SQIVND (reference sequence). V was cut by 6 bases and J by 8 bases, with 16 bases left in between. The CDR3 consists of 13 residues. CDR3 sequence (DNA): TGTGCCAGTAGAGTTGACAGGACGCGGGGCTACACCTTC. It translates to CASRVDRTRGYTF.

This chain uses TRBV18 with TRBJ1-1; TRBD1 agrees at 9 bases. This CDR3 has 16 amino acids. The germline CDR1 and CDR2 sequences are KGHSH and LQKENI. V trimming: 3 bases; J trimming: 4 bases; junction bases outside the gene matches: 9. CDR3 in DNA: TGTGCCAGCTCACCGCCTCTGGACAGGGGCGTCACTGAAGCTTTCTTT. Amino acids: CASSPPLDRGVTEAFF.